This TCR beta chain originates from a study of T cells of healthy individuals. TCRdb recomputed calls from the 5' RACE reads with MiXCR, one row per CDR3 protein. The sample lists about 40,000 distinct CDR3 sequences, roughly 4.3% occurring once. The receptor's source is a human donor in good health.

The CDR3 spells CASSQGGAGGKRNIQYF. The CDR3 DNA reads as TGTGCCAGCAGCCAAGGTGGAGCGGGAGGTAAAAGGAACATTCAGTACTTC. The chain combines TRBV4-2 with TRBJ2-4; 9 positions agree with TRBD2. The junction had 11 bases not matched to a gene; V was cut back by 1 base and J by 7 bases. CDR1 and CDR2 (germline): LGHNA, YNFKEQ. The CDR3 is 17 amino acids.